Each of the 12 T cell receptor beta chains below was sequenced from the same sample in a study of T cell responses to AZD1222 COVID-19 vaccine. Only in-frame clones appear in the TCRdb table, and some are missing; sequencing was by immunoSEQ multiplex PCR. The sample lists roughly 120,000 clones; around 90% were seen once. Sample: peripheral blood, taken on day 0 of AZD1222 vaccination. The source is an adult in good health.

V gene TRBV28 combines with J gene TRBJ1-5, with 7 bases fitting TRBD1. The germline CDR1 and CDR2 sequences are MDHEN and SYDVKM. The CDR3 covers 15 residues. V was clipped by 6 bases and J by 2 bases; unmatched bases: 7. The CDR3 loop reads CASSRTGAGNQPQHF. CDR3 DNA sequence: TGTGCCAGCAGCCGAACAGGGGCGGGCAATCAGCCCCAGCATTTT.

The gene calls are TRBV28 and TRBJ2-2; 12 nucleotides agree with TRBD1. V lost 5 bases to trimming and J lost 0 bases; unmatched junction nucleotides: 7. CDR3 size: 18 residues. Germline V gene data show CDR1 as MDHEN and CDR2 as SYDVKM. The CDR3 protein is CASSPLGTGGTNTGELFF. The DNA for the CDR3 is TGTGCCAGCAGTCCTCTCGGGACAGGGGGCACGAACACCGGGGAGCTGTTTTTT. Based on the CDR3 plus reference TRBV28 and TRBJ2-2, the full variable domain is DVKVTQSSRYLVKRTGEKVFLECVQDMDHENMFWYRQDPGLGLRLIYFSYDVKMKEKGDIPEGYSVSREKKERFSLILESASTNQTSMYLCASSPLGTGGTNTGELFFGEGSRLTVL.

V is TRBV14 and J is TRBJ1-1, with TRBD1 matching over 7 bases. V gave up 5 bases and J gave up 1 base; unmatched junction bases: 7. Germline-derived CDR1 and CDR2 are SGHDN and FVKESK. This CDR3 spans 15 amino acids. The CDR3 loop is CASSTRQGPNTEAFF. CDR3 DNA: TGTGCCAGCAGCACGCGACAGGGCCCGAACACTGAAGCTTTCTTT.

This clone was seen only once. The J gene is TRBJ1-1, the V gene TRBV5-1, with unresolved D. V dropped 4 bases and J dropped 0 bases, with 16 bases sitting between them. The CDR3 loop spans 16 amino acids. Germline V gene sequence: CDR1 SGHRS, CDR2 YFSETQ. The CDR3 coding sequence is TGCGCCAGCAGCCCGCAATTTGCCTCCATGAACACTGAAGCTTTCTTT. The encoded protein is CASSPQFASMNTEAFF.

This sequence joins TRBV28 and TRBJ1-2, with 8 bases fitting TRBD1. V shed 6 bases, J shed 7 bases, and the junction held 10 bases outside the gene matches. This CDR3 comprises 14 residues. CDR1 and CDR2 from the germline V gene are MDHEN and SYDVKM. In DNA form, the CDR3 reads TGTGCCAGCAGCCCCCGACAGGGGTTGGGTGGCTACACCTTC. Protein sequence: CASSPRQGLGGYTF.

This rearrangement joins TRBV11-2 to TRBJ2-1, with 9 nucleotides matching TRBD2. V shed 1 base, J shed 1 base, and the junction held 5 bases outside the gene matches. This CDR3 is built from 17 residues. CDR1 is SGHAT, CDR2 FQNNGV, per germline. The CDR3 DNA sequence: TGTGCCAGCAGCTTAGCGGCTAGCGGGATTTCCTACAATGAGCAGTTCTTC. Translated: CASSLAASGISYNEQFF.

The V and J genes are TRBV19 and TRBJ2-1; D gene uncertain. In germline, CDR1 is LNHDA, CDR2 SQIVND (reference sequence). This CDR3 contains 14 residues. Trimming pared 1 base from V and 9 bases from J, leaving 13 bases between. CDR3 sequence (DNA): TGTGCCAGTAGTATAGCGTCTAGGTCGGCTGAGCAGTTCTTC. As protein: CASSIASRSAEQFF.

In its sample, this clone was seen once. The rearrangement uses TRBV30 and TRBJ2-2, with a weak D call TRBD1 (7 bases). Germline V gene data show CDR1 as GTSNPN and CDR2 as SVGIG (reference sequence). CDR3 length equals 16 residues. The V end was cut by 3 bases, the J end by 6 bases, with 20 bases between. The CDR3 protein is CAWSQGDPREAGELFF. The CDR3 bases are TGTGCCTGGAGCCAGGGGGACCCAAGGGAGGCCGGGGAGCTGTTTTTT.

This clone appeared once. V usage is TRBV7-2 and J usage is TRBJ2-2, with a possible D match to TRBD2 (6 bases). The V gene lost 5 bases and the J gene lost 1 base, with 11 bases spanning the gap. Germline lookup yields CDR1 SGHTA and CDR2 FQGNSA. The length of the CDR3 is 15 residues. CDR3 coding DNA: TGTGCCAGCAGCCGTACTAGCTTGAACACCGGGGAGCTGTTTTTT. This sequence encodes CASSRTSLNTGELFF.

The chain has TRBV28 and TRBJ1-2; 8 bases align to TRBD1. The germline CDR1 and CDR2 sequences are MDHEN and SYDVKM. Germline trimming cut 8 bases from V and 6 bases from J; bases unmatched to any gene: 5. The CDR3 has 12 residues. In nucleotides, the CDR3 is TGTGCCAGCCACGAGACAGGGGATGGCTACACCTTC. This translates into CASHETGDGYTF.

CDR3 protein: CASAGLASTDTQYF. The DNA for the CDR3 is TGTGCCAGCGCCGGACTAGCTAGCACAGATACGCAGTATTTT. This chain connects TRBV18 to TRBJ2-3; 8 nucleotides match TRBD2. The CDR3 is made up of 14 amino acids. V was clipped by 8 bases and J by 0 bases; unmatched bases: 4. The V gene's germline CDR1 is KGHSH and CDR2 LQKENI.

Here the CDR3 reads CASSPGLAVYNEQFF. The CDR3 DNA reads as TGTGCCAGCAGCCCGGGACTAGCGGTATACAATGAGCAGTTCTTC. The chain carries TRBV7-9 and TRBJ2-1; 11 positions match TRBD2. Germline V gene lookup returns CDR1 SEHNR and CDR2 FQNEAQ (reference sequence). There are 15 residues in the CDR3. The V segment lost 5 bases and the J segment 4 bases; nucleotides outside the gene matches: 4.